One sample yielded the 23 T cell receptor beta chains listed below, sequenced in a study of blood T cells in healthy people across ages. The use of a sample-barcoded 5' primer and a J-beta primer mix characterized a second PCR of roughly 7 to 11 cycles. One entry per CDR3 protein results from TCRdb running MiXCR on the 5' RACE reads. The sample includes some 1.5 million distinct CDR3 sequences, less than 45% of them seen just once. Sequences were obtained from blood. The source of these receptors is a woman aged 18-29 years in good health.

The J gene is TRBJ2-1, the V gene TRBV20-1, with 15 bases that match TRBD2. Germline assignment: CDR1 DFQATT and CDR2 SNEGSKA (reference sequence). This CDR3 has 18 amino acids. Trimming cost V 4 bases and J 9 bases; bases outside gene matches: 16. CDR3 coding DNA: TGCAGTGCTAAGGGAGGACTAGCGGGAGGGCTGAAGCACAGTGAGCAGTTCTTC. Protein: CSAKGGLAGGLKHSEQFF.

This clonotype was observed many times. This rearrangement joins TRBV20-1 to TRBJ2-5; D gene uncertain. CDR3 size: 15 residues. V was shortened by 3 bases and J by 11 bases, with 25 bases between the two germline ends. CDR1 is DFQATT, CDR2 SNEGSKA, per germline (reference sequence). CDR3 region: CSARSLLYGYNEQYF. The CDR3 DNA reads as TGCAGTGCTAGGTCGCTGCTCTATGGGTACAATGAGCAGTACTTC.

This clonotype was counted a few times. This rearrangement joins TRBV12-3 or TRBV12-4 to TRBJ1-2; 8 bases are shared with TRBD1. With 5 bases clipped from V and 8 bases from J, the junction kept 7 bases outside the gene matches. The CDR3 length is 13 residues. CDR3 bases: TGTGCCAGCAGTCTGCAGGGGGCATGGGGCTACACCTTC. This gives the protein CASSLQGAWGYTF.

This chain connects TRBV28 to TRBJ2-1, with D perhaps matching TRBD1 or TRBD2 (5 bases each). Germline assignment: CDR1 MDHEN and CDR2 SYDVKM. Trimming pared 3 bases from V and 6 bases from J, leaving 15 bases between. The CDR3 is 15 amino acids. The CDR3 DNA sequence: TGTGCCAGCAGTTTCCTAGTTTGGGGGAGCAATGAGCAGTTCTTC. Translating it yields CASSFLVWGSNEQFF.

The CDR3 DNA follows: TGCGCCAGCAGCCAAGAGTGGGGAAAAGCGGGGGGGAGCTCCTACAATGAGCAGTACTTC. Residues: CASSQEWGKAGGSSYNEQYF. V is TRBV4-1 and J is TRBJ2-1, with TRBD2 identical over 10 bases. The DNA end lines up better with TRBJ2-7; the J call may be wrong. Per germline, CDR1 MGHRA and CDR2 YSYEKL. This CDR3 has 20 residues.

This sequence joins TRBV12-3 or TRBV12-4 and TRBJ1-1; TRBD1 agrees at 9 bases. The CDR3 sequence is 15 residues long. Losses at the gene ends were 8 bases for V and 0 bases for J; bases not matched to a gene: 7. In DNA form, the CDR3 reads TGTGCCAGCGGCCCGGGACAGGGCCTGAACACTGAAGCTTTCTTT. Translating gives CASGPGQGLNTEAFF.

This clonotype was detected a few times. The CDR3 sequence is CASSFFSHTAPNEKLFF. In nucleotides, the CDR3 is TGTGCCAGCAGTTTCTTTTCCCACACAGCTCCTAATGAAAAACTGTTTTTT. The J gene is TRBJ1-4, the V gene TRBV12-3 or TRBV12-4; no clear D. The ends were cut back, 3 bases at V and 3 bases at J, with 17 bases in the middle. The CDR3 has 17 amino acids.

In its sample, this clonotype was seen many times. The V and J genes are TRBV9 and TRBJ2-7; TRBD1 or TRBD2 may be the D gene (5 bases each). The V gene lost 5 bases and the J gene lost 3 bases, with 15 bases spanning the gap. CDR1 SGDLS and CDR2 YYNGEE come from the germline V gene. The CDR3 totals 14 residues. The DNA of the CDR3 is TGTGCCAGCAGTTTGTCCGGGGCAGGCTACGAGCAGTACTTC. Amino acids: CASSLSGAGYEQYF.

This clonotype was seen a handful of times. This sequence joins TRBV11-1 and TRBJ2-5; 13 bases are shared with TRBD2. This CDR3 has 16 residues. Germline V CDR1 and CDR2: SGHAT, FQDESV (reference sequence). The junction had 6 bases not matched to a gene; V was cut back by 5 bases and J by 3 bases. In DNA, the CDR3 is TGTGCCAGCAGCCGATTAGGACTAGCGGGAGAAGAGACCCAGTACTTC. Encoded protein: CASSRLGLAGEETQYF.

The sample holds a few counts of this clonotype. CDR3 protein: CASSFSGSPYNEQYF. In nucleotides, the CDR3 is TGTGCCAGCAGTTTTAGCGGGTCACCCTACAATGAGCAGTACTTC. The chain combines TRBV27 with TRBJ2-7, with 7 nucleotides matching TRBD2. The CDR3 spans 15 residues. Germline CDR1 and CDR2: MNHEY and SMNVEV (reference sequence). V trimming: 3 bases; J trimming: 7 bases; junction bases outside the gene matches: 12.

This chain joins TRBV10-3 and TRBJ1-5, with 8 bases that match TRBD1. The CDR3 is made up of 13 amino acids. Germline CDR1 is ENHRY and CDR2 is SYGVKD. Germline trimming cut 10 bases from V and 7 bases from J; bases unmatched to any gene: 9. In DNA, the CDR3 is TGTGCCAGCAGGACAGGGAGGGGGCAGCCCCAGCATTTT. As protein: CASRTGRGQPQHF.

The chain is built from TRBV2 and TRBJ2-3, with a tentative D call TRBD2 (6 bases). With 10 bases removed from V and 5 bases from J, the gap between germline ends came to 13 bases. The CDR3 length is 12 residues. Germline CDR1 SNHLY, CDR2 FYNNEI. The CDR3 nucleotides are TGTGCCACCAATGTGGGGGGAGATACGCAGTATTTT. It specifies CATNVGGDTQYF.

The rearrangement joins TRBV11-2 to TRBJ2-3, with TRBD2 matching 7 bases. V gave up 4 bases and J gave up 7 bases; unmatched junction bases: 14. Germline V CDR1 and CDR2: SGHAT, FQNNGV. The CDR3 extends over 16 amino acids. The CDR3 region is CASSYPGGSGIYTQYF. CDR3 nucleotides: TGTGCCAGCAGCTACCCGGGCGGGAGTGGTATATATACGCAGTATTTT.

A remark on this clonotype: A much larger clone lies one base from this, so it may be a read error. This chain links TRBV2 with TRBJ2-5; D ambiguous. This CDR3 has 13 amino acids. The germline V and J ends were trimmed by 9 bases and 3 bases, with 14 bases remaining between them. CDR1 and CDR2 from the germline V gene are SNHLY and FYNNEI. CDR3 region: CARRVLYKETQYF. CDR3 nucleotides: TGTGCCAGAAGGGTACTCTACAAAGAGACCCAGTACTTC.

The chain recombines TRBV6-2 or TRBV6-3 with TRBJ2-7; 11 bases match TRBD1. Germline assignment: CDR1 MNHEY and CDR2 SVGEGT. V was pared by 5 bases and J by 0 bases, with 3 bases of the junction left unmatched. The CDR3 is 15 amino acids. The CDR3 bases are TGTGCCAGCAGTGATGGGACAGGGGGCTCCTACGAGCAGTACTTC. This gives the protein CASSDGTGGSYEQYF.

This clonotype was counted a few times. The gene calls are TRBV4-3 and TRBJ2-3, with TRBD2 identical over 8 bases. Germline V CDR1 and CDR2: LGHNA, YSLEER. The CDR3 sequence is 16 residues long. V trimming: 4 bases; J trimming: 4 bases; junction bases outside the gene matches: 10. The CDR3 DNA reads TGCGCCAGCAGCCTCGCCTTTGGTAGCGGGGCAGATACGCAGTATTTT. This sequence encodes CASSLAFGSGADTQYF.

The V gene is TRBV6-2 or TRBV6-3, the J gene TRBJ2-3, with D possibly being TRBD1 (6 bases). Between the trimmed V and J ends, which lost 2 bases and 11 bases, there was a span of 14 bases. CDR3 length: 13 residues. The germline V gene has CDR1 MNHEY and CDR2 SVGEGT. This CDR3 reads CASSYGGLVGQYF. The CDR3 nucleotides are TGTGCCAGCAGTTACGGGGGCCTCGTGGGGCAGTATTTT.

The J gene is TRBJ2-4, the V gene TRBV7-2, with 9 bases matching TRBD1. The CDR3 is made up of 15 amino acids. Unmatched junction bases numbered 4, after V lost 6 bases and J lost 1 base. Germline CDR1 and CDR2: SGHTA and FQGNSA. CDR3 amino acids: CASRRTGVAKNIQYF. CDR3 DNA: TGTGCCAGCAGACGGACAGGGGTTGCCAAAAACATTCAGTACTTC. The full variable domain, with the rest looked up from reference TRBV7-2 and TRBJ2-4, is GAGVSQSPSNKVTEKGKDVELRCDPISGHTALYWYRQSLGQGLEFLIYFQGNSAPDKSGLPSDRFSAERTGGSVSTLTIQRTQQEDSAVYLCASRRTGVAKNIQYFGAGTRLSVL.

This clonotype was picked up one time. The CDR3 sequence: CASSREAGDVSPLHF. In nucleotides, the CDR3 is TGCGCCAGCAGTCGCGAGGCAGGGGATGTTTCACCCCTCCACTTT. This chain links TRBV4-1 with TRBJ1-6; a weak D match, TRBD1 (6 bases). Trimming took 6 bases from V and 9 from J, leaving 18 bases between them. The CDR3 covers 15 residues. Per germline, CDR1 MGHRA and CDR2 YSYEKL.

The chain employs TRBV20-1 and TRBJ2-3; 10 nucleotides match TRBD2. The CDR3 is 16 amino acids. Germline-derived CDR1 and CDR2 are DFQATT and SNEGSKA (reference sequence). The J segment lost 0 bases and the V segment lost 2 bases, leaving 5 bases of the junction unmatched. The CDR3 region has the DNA TGCAGTGCTAGACCCCCAGCGGGAGGGAGCACAGATACGCAGTATTTT. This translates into CSARPPAGGSTDTQYF.

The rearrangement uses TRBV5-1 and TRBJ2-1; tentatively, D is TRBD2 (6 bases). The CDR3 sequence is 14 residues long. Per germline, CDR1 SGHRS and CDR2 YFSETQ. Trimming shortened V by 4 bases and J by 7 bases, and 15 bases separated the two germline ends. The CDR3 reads CASSRRERENEQFF. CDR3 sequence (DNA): TGCGCCAGCAGCCGACGGGAGAGAGAGAATGAGCAGTTCTTC. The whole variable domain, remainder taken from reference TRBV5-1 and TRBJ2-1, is KAGVTQTPRYLIKTRGQQVTLSCSPISGHRSVSWYQQTPGQGLQFLFEYFSETQRNKGNFPGRFSGRQFSNSRSEMNVSTLELGDSALYLCASSRRERENEQFFGPGTRLTVL.

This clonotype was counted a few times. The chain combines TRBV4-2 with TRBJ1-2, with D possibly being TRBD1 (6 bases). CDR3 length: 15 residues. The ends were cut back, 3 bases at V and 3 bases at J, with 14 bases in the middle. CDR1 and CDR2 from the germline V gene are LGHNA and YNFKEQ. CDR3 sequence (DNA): TGTGCCAGCAGCCAGACAATACAGGGAGACTATGGCTACACCTTC. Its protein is CASSQTIQGDYGYTF.

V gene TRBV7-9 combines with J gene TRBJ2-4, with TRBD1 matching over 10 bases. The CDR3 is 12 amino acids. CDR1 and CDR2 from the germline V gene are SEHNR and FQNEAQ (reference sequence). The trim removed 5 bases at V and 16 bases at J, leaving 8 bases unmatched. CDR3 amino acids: CASSSRTGGSYF. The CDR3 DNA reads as TGTGCCAGCAGCAGCCGGACAGGGGGATCCTACTTC.